The 21 T cell receptor beta chains below were found in one sample sequenced in a study of shared clonotypes between healthy human individuals. TCRdb's table, derived via immunoSEQ multiplex PCR, lists solely in-frame clones and lacks some. In the table there are over 2 million clones, 85% to 95% of which are singletons. Sequencing input: naive CD4+ T cells sorted from blood. Specified subset: CD45RA+ positively selected. Every receptor here comes from a young man in good health.

The chain carries TRBV4-3 and TRBJ2-7, with 11 bases fitting TRBD2. Germline CDR1 reads LGHNA; CDR2 reads YSLEER. This CDR3 contains 18 residues. Unmatched junction bases numbered 12, after V lost 4 bases and J lost 1 base. Here the CDR3 DNA reads TGCGCCAGCAGCCCAAACCGCTGGACTAGCGGGTTTTCCTACGAGCAGTACTTC. Encoded protein: CASSPNRWTSGFSYEQYF.

The rearrangement links TRBV14 to TRBJ1-2; a weak D match, TRBD1 (5 bases). The CDR3 extends over 14 amino acids. Germline V gene lookup returns CDR1 SGHDN and CDR2 FVKESK. V shed 4 bases and J shed 8 bases, with 17 bases lying between them. The CDR3 spells CASSLLQGTGGYTF. The DNA of the CDR3 is TGTGCCAGCAGCCTCCTTCAGGGCACGGGCGGCTACACCTTC. The entire variable domain, with the rest obtained from reference TRBV14 and TRBJ1-2, is as follows: EAGVTQFPSHSVIEKGQTVTLRCDPISGHDNLYWYRRVMGKEIKFLLHFVKESKQDESGMPNNRFLAERTGGTYSTLKVQPAELEDSGVYFCASSLLQGTGGYTFGSGTRLTVV.

As regards this clone: In the same sample, other DNA sequences code for this CDR3. The chain is built from TRBV5-1 and TRBJ2-5; D uncertain. V was cut by 0 bases and J by 4 bases, with 7 bases left in between. Germline V gene data show CDR1 as SGHRS and CDR2 as YFSETQ. The length of the CDR3 is 13 residues. DNA for the CDR3: TGCGCCAGCAGCTTGGGGCAGCTAGAGACCCAGTACTTC. Amino acids: CASSLGQLETQYF.

This chain links TRBV10-2 with TRBJ2-4, with 12 bases identical to TRBD2. CDR3 length: 17 amino acids. Germline V CDR1 and CDR2: WSHSY, SAAADI. J lost 2 bases, V lost 7 bases, and 9 bases had no gene match. For the CDR3, the DNA is TGCGCCAGCACAGTCACTAGCGGGAGGAATACCAAAAACATTCAGTACTTC. It translates to CASTVTSGRNTKNIQYF.

This clone was seen a single time. The chain is built from TRBV7-9 and TRBJ1-2; 10 positions agree with TRBD1. After removal of 5 bases from V and 4 bases from J, the junction contained 4 bases not matched to a gene. This CDR3 is built from 14 residues. Germline V CDR1 and CDR2: SEHNR, FQNEAQ (reference sequence). The CDR3 reads CASSTRTGGYGYTF. As DNA, the CDR3 is TGTGCCAGCAGCACTAGGACAGGGGGCTATGGCTACACCTTC.

The chain uses TRBV7-3 and TRBJ1-3, with TRBD1 matching 11 bases. CDR3 length equals 19 residues. V trimming: 5 bases; J trimming: 3 bases; junction bases outside the gene matches: 15. Looked up from germline, CDR1 is SGHTA and CDR2 is FQGTGA. CDR3 DNA: TGTGCCAGCAGCCCAACGATTCCCGGGACAGGGGGATTTGGAAACACCATATATTTT. It translates to CASSPTIPGTGGFGNTIYF.

The chain recombines TRBV30 with TRBJ2-7; 10 nucleotides match TRBD1. From germline, CDR1 is GTSNPN and CDR2 SVGIG (reference sequence). CDR3 length equals 14 residues. Trimming at V came to 1 base and at J to 2 bases, leaving 2 bases not matched to a gene. The CDR3 coding sequence is TGTGCCTGGAGTGGGGACAGGGGTCCCTACGAGCAGTACTTC. Translating it yields CAWSGDRGPYEQYF.

The V gene is TRBV30, the J gene TRBJ2-5, with no clear D. CDR3 length: 14 residues. Germline CDR1 reads GTSNPN; CDR2 reads SVGIG (reference sequence). V lost 7 bases and J 2 bases, leaving 17 bases between the germline ends. The CDR3 loop is CASSRGSRQETQYF. CDR3 in DNA: TGTGCCTCTTCCCGTGGTAGTCGGCAAGAGACCCAGTACTTC.

The chain couples TRBV7-2 to TRBJ2-3; the D gene could be TRBD1 or TRBD2 (5 bases each). V was shortened by 9 bases and J by 4 bases, with 14 bases between the two germline ends. CDR1 and CDR2 (germline): SGHTA, FQGNSA. The CDR3 contains 13 residues. CDR3 bases: TGTGCCAGTTCAAAGGGGAGTGCAGATACGCAGTATTTT. Translated: CASSKGSADTQYF.

The J gene is TRBJ2-1, the V gene TRBV5-4; D perhaps matches TRBD2 (6 bases). The V and J ends lost 4 bases and 5 bases respectively, with 13 bases between them. In germline, CDR1 is SGHNT, CDR2 YYREEE (reference sequence). The CDR3 length is 14 residues. The DNA of the CDR3 is TGTGCCAGCAGCCCCGGGACTGGTAACAATGAGCAGTTCTTC. Protein: CASSPGTGNNEQFF.

V gene TRBV11-2 combines with J gene TRBJ2-7, with D possibly being TRBD1 or TRBD2 (5 bases each). CDR3 length: 16 residues. The V gene lost 6 bases and the J gene lost 0 bases, with 18 bases spanning the gap. CDR1 and CDR2 (germline): SGHAT, FQNNGV. CDR3 in amino acids: CASRGLISGSSYEQYF. CDR3 coding DNA: TGTGCCAGCAGGGGGCTAATATCAGGGAGCTCCTACGAGCAGTACTTC.

Remarks on this clone: The sample has other DNA sequences that encode this CDR3 too. The genes are TRBV28 and TRBJ1-1; 8 bases agree with TRBD1. The CDR3 sequence is 14 residues long. The germline V gene encodes CDR1 MDHEN and CDR2 SYDVKM. Unmatched junction bases numbered 4, after V lost 6 bases and J lost 1 base. CDR3 coding DNA: TGTGCCAGCAGCCCTGGGACAGGGAACACTGAAGCTTTCTTT. Protein: CASSPGTGNTEAFF.

The V and J genes are TRBV11-2 and TRBJ2-1; 7 bases are shared with TRBD1. The germline gives CDR1 SGHAT, CDR2 FQNNGV. The trim removed 8 bases at V and 1 base at J, leaving 11 bases unmatched. The CDR3 sequence is 16 residues long. The CDR3, as DNA: TGTGCCAGCGGTCGAGAGACAGGGCTTTCCTACAATGAGCAGTTCTTC. Translated: CASGRETGLSYNEQFF.

A remark on this clone: This same CDR3 is encoded by further DNA sequences in the sample. The V call is TRBV5-4, the J call TRBJ1-2, with D possibly matching TRBD1 (6 bases). Germline V gives CDR1 SGHNT, CDR2 YYREEE (reference sequence). V was trimmed by 4 bases and J by 4 bases, leaving 11 bases between them. The CDR3 contains 13 residues. The CDR3 DNA sequence: TGTGCCAGCAGCCTCGGACAGAGCTATGGCTACACCTTC. Translated, it gives CASSLGQSYGYTF.

The rearrangement joins TRBV7-2 to TRBJ2-7; D not certain. CDR1 and CDR2 from the germline V gene are SGHTA and FQGNSA. CDR3 size: 13 residues. The ends were cut back, 4 bases at V and 2 bases at J, with 9 bases in the middle. The CDR3 protein is CASSSSRTYEQYF. The CDR3 DNA follows: TGTGCCAGCAGCTCCTCGAGGACCTACGAGCAGTACTTC.

V is TRBV28 and J is TRBJ1-2, with D uncertain. CDR1 is MDHEN, CDR2 SYDVKM, per germline. Trimming left V 5 bases short and J 8 bases short, with 15 bases between. The CDR3 sequence is 13 residues long. CDR3 sequence (DNA): TGTGCCAGCAGTCCAGTGTGGGTAGAAGGCTACACCTTC. It translates to CASSPVWVEGYTF.

Comment on this clone: The identical CDR3 is also encoded by other nucleotide sequences in the sample. The CDR3 DNA reads as TGTGCCAGCAGTTACTCGAGGGTAGCCTACGAGCAGTACTTC. Amino acids: CASSYSRVAYEQYF. The rearrangement uses TRBV6-6 and TRBJ2-7, with D possibly being TRBD2 (5 bases). This CDR3 region has 14 residues. From germline, CDR1 is MNHNY and CDR2 SVGAGI (reference sequence). The germline V and J ends were trimmed by 0 bases and 2 bases, with 8 bases remaining between them.

The chain recombines TRBV6-6 with TRBJ1-1; D gene uncertain. This CDR3 contains 12 residues. Trimming pared 4 bases from V and 6 bases from J, leaving 9 bases between. Looked up from germline, CDR1 is MNHNY and CDR2 is SVGAGI (reference sequence). The CDR3 nucleotides are TGTGCCAGCAGTTTTATCGGGTCTGAAGCTTTCTTT. Translating gives CASSFIGSEAFF.

The V call is TRBV11-2, the J call TRBJ1-5; D uncertain. The CDR3 is 11 amino acids. The germline V gene encodes CDR1 SGHAT and CDR2 FQNNGV. V shed 2 bases and J shed 5 bases, with 1 base lying between them. The DNA of the CDR3 is TGTGCCAGCAGCTTACATCAGCCCCAGCATTTT. Translating it yields CASSLHQPQHF.

The V and J genes are TRBV7-2 and TRBJ1-3; TRBD1 is a possible D gene (5 bases). Trimming shortened V by 3 bases and J by 1 base, and 13 bases separated the two germline ends. Germline CDR1 and CDR2: SGHTA and FQGNSA. CDR3 length equals 16 residues. The DNA of the CDR3 is TGTGCCAGCAGCTTGTCAGGGCACAGGTCTGGAAACACCATATATTTT. Residues: CASSLSGHRSGNTIYF. Supplemented by reference TRBV7-2 and TRBJ1-3, the full variable domain reads GAGVSQSPSNKVTEKGKDVELRCDPISGHTALYWYRQSLGQGLEFLIYFQGNSAPDKSGLPSDRFSAERTGGSVSTLTIQRTQQEDSAVYLCASSLSGHRSGNTIYFGEGSWLTVV.

Comment on this clone: Other DNA variants within this sample encode the same CDR3. The V gene is TRBV10-3, the J gene TRBJ1-2; possibly TRBD1 for D (5 bases). The germline V gene has CDR1 ENHRY and CDR2 SYGVKD. The CDR3 has 14 residues. The V and J ends lost 6 bases and 3 bases respectively, with 14 bases between them. The CDR3 sequence: CAISPGGGDYGYTF. The CDR3 coding sequence is TGTGCCATCAGCCCCGGGGGAGGGGACTATGGCTACACCTTC.